Shown below are 25 T cell receptor beta chains from a single sample sequenced in a study of CD8 T cells in Susac syndrome. RNA in amounts of roughly 0.5 to 1 ug was reverse transcribed with random hexamers. MiXCR, run by TCRdb on the immunoSEQ multiplex PCR reads, gives a single entry per CDR3 protein. In the table there are about 180,000 distinct CDR3 sequences, 94% of which are singletons. Sequenced: CD4+ T cells from PBMCs. These receptors were obtained from a human donor with Susac syndrome.

This clonotype was observed once. This chain uses TRBV10-2 with TRBJ1-5; D not resolved. This CDR3 contains 14 residues. Germline lookup yields CDR1 WSHSY and CDR2 SAAADI. V shed 5 bases and J shed 0 bases, with 8 bases lying between them. The CDR3 here is CASSKVNSNQPQHF. CDR3 DNA: TGCGCCAGCAGTAAAGTAAATAGCAATCAGCCCCAGCATTTT.

The chain joins TRBV5-1 to TRBJ1-5, with D possibly TRBD1 on 5 matching bases. V lost 7 bases to trimming and J lost 3 bases, with 29 bases between them. CDR1 is SGHRS, CDR2 YFSETQ, per germline. This CDR3 contains 19 residues. CDR3 residues: CASRPSGQKPKKYNQPQHF. In DNA form, the CDR3 reads TGCGCCAGCCGACCCTCGGGGCAGAAACCAAAAAAGTACAATCAGCCCCAGCATTTT.

This sequence joins TRBV5-6 and TRBJ1-2; D unresolved. The CDR3 loop spans 15 amino acids. V lost 4 bases and J 0 bases, leaving 13 bases between the germline ends. Germline V gene lookup returns CDR1 SGHDT and CDR2 YYEEEE. CDR3 sequence (DNA): TGTGCCAGCAGCCCCCCGACGGCCGCTAACTATGGCTACACCTTC. Translating it yields CASSPPTAANYGYTF.

This clonotype was counted between two and nine times. The V gene is TRBV25-1, the J gene TRBJ2-7; weak D call: TRBD2 (6 bases). This CDR3 comprises 15 residues. Germline V CDR1 and CDR2: MGHDK, SYGVNS. V lost 0 bases to trimming and J lost 5 bases, with 14 bases between them. CDR3 region: CASSEYESPGDEQYF. The CDR3 DNA is TGTGCCAGCAGTGAATATGAGTCCCCGGGGGACGAGCAGTACTTC.

Remarks on this clonotype: The junction departs from germline at one end; a sequencing error may be responsible. The chain uses TRBV6-5 and TRBJ1-1; TRBD1 aligns across 10 bases. Germline CDR1 and CDR2: MNHEY and SVGAGI. The CDR3 has 13 residues. The CDR3 nucleotides are TGTGCCAGCGGGGGGGGACAGGGGATTGTGTGGGTCTTT. Translation gives CASGGGQGIVWVF.

The chain recombines TRBV28 with TRBJ2-3; D uncertain. V was trimmed by 0 bases and J by 8 bases, leaving 6 bases between them. The V gene's germline CDR1 is MDHEN and CDR2 SYDVKM. The length of the CDR3 is 12 residues. The DNA of the CDR3 is TGTGCCAGCAGTTTATGGGACGGTACGCAGTATTTT. It is translated as CASSLWDGTQYF.

This sequence joins TRBV3-1 and TRBJ2-1; 9 bases map to TRBD2. The CDR3 runs 14 residues. V lost 3 bases to trimming and J lost 15 bases; unmatched junction nucleotides: 12. Germline-derived CDR1 and CDR2 are LGHDT and YNNKEL (reference sequence). CDR3 coding DNA: TGTGCCAGCAGCCATCGCGGGGGGGCAAGACCTTGGTTCTTC. Encoded protein: CASSHRGGARPWFF.

The CDR3: CASSLIRDRANEQFF. CDR3 DNA sequence: TGTGCCAGCAGCTTAATAAGGGACAGGGCCAATGAGCAGTTCTTC. The V and J genes are TRBV7-8 and TRBJ2-1, with TRBD1 matching 9 bases. The germline gives CDR1 SGHVS, CDR2 FQNEAQ. Trimming removed 2 bases from V and 6 bases from J; junction bases left unmatched: 5. This CDR3 contains 15 residues.

The chain uses TRBV5-1 and TRBJ1-2; D is undetermined. Per the germline V gene, CDR1 is SGHRS and CDR2 is YFSETQ. V was cut by 1 base and J by 2 bases, with 9 bases left in between. The CDR3 consists of 14 residues. CDR3 in amino acids: CASSLSPQNYGYTF. CDR3 nucleotides: TGCGCCAGCAGCTTGTCTCCGCAGAACTATGGCTACACCTTC.

The V gene is TRBV20-1, the J gene TRBJ2-7; D is perhaps TRBD2 (6 bases). V lost 0 bases and J 7 bases, leaving 16 bases between the germline ends. Per germline, CDR1 DFQATT and CDR2 SNEGSKA (reference sequence). The CDR3 is 14 amino acids. CDR3 loop: CSAREGGPLVEQYF. The CDR3 nucleotides are TGCAGTGCTAGAGAGGGGGGTCCTTTAGTGGAGCAGTACTTC.

The chain employs TRBV18 and TRBJ1-6, with TRBD1 matching 9 bases. This CDR3 contains 14 residues. Germline V gene sequence: CDR1 KGHSH, CDR2 LQKENI. J lost 9 bases, V lost 6 bases, and 6 bases had no gene match. This chain's CDR3 is CASSRDRDTSPLHF. The DNA of the CDR3 is TGTGCCAGCTCCCGGGACAGGGATACTTCACCCCTCCACTTT. Full variable domain (rest looked up from reference TRBV18 and TRBJ1-6): NAGVMQNPRHLVRRRGQEARLRCSPMKGHSHVYWYRQLPEEGLKFMVYLQKENIIDESGMPKERFSAEFPKEGPSILRIQQVVRGDSAAYFCASSRDRDTSPLHFGNGTRLTVT.

This rearrangement joins TRBV25-1 to TRBJ2-7; tentative D call: TRBD1 (5 bases). The CDR3 loop spans 14 amino acids. Trimming removed 0 bases at V and 5 bases at J, with 11 bases between. CDR1 MGHDK and CDR2 SYGVNS come from the germline V gene. The DNA for the CDR3 is TGTGCCAGCAGTGAATATAAGGGGCTCCACGAGCAGTACTTC. This codes for CASSEYKGLHEQYF.

The V and J genes are TRBV4-2 and TRBJ2-2; 13 bases line up with TRBD2. CDR1 is LGHNA, CDR2 YNFKEQ, per germline. The V gene end was trimmed by 5 bases and the J gene end by 6 bases; junction bases not matched to a gene: 9. CDR3 length: 17 amino acids. The CDR3 protein is CASSYTSGGAGAGELFF. The CDR3 DNA sequence: TGTGCCAGCAGCTACACTAGCGGGGGGGCAGGCGCCGGGGAGCTGTTTTTT.

This clonotype turned up a few times. V usage is TRBV4-1 and J usage is TRBJ2-7, with 9 bases fitting TRBD1. Trimming took 2 bases from V and 7 from J; bases not matched to a gene: 9. The CDR3 contains 15 residues. Germline V gene sequence: CDR1 MGHRA, CDR2 YSYEKL. CDR3 residues: CASSQTGQGNAEQYF. The CDR3 bases are TGCGCCAGCAGCCAAACGGGACAGGGAAACGCGGAGCAGTACTTC.

The genes are TRBV12-5 and TRBJ1-6, with 10 bases fitting TRBD1. CDR1 and CDR2 (germline): LGHNT, FRNRAP. The CDR3 has 14 amino acids. V dropped 7 bases and J dropped 10; count of bases not matched to a gene: 7. Written as DNA, the CDR3 is TGTGCTAGTGCCCAAGGGGACAGGGGCTCACCCCTCCACTTT. This translates into CASAQGDRGSPLHF.

The chain links TRBV6-6 to TRBJ1-6; D remains unclear. CDR3 length: 13 amino acids. CDR1 is MNHNY and CDR2 is SVGAGI in the germline V gene (reference sequence). The germline V and J ends were trimmed by 7 bases and 9 bases, with 13 bases remaining between them. CDR3 coding DNA: TGTGCCAGCAATATTATGGGCGGTTCACCCCTCCACTTT. It is translated as CASNIMGGSPLHF.

The chain has TRBV21-1 and TRBJ2-7. TRBV21-1 is termed a pseudogene. This CDR3 comprises 10 residues. CDR3 nucleotide sequence: TGTGCCAGCAGCCCGTGCGAGCAGTACTTC. Its protein product is CASSPCEQYF.

V usage is TRBV29-1 and J usage is TRBJ2-2; tentative D call: TRBD1 (6 bases). Germline assignment: CDR1 SQVTM and CDR2 ANQGSEA. V was pared by 6 bases and J by 1 base, with 15 bases between. The CDR3 runs to 15 residues. CDR3: CSVLQGALNTGELFF. DNA of the CDR3: TGCAGCGTCCTACAGGGCGCTTTGAACACCGGGGAGCTGTTTTTT.

The V call is TRBV20-1, the J call TRBJ1-1; D is unresolved. Germline V gene sequence: CDR1 DFQATT, CDR2 SNEGSKA (reference sequence). Trimming removed 3 bases at V and 1 base at J, with 6 bases between. The CDR3 sequence is 12 residues long. CDR3 region: CSARRPNTEAFF. Written as DNA, the CDR3 is TGCAGTGCTAGGAGGCCGAACACTGAAGCTTTCTTT.

The V gene is TRBV10-3, the J gene TRBJ1-1; 10 bases fit TRBD1. J lost 5 bases, V lost 4 bases, and 1 base had no gene match. The CDR3 has 13 amino acids. Germline V CDR1 and CDR2: ENHRY, SYGVKD. CDR3 in DNA: TGTGCCATCAGTGGGGACAGGGGAACTGAAGCTTTCTTT. As protein: CAISGDRGTEAFF.

The genes are TRBV3-1 and TRBJ2-2, with D tentatively TRBD2 (5 bases). The CDR3 runs 17 residues. Germline V gene data show CDR1 as LGHDT and CDR2 as YNNKEL (reference sequence). The V end was cut by 1 base, the J end by 3 bases, with 15 bases between. Here the CDR3 DNA reads TGTGCCAGCAGCCAAGGAGGGTTCGCCCGATACACCGGGGAGCTGTTTTTT. This gives the protein CASSQGGFARYTGELFF. The full variable domain, completed using reference TRBV3-1 and TRBJ2-2, is DTAVSQTPKYLVTQMGNDKSIKCEQNLGHDTMYWYKQDSKKFLKIMFSYNNKELIINETVPNRFSPKSPDKAHLNLHINSLELGDSAVYFCASSQGGFARYTGELFFGEGSRLTVL.

The rearrangement joins TRBV5-8 to TRBJ2-1; D gene uncertain. The CDR3 runs 14 residues. Trimming left V 4 bases short and J 8 bases short, with 16 bases between. The germline V gene encodes CDR1 SGHTS and CDR2 YDEGEE. The chain's CDR3 is CASSTRSEFDEQFF. Here the CDR3 DNA reads TGTGCCAGCAGCACACGGTCGGAGTTCGATGAGCAGTTCTTC.

This chain uses TRBV4-1 with TRBJ1-6, with D maybe TRBD1 (5 bases). Germline lookup yields CDR1 MGHRA and CDR2 YSYEKL. V lost 4 bases and J 4 bases, leaving 17 bases between the germline ends. The CDR3 has 17 amino acids. DNA of the CDR3: TGCGCCAGCAGCCCCAAGGGGCCCGGGGATTATAATTCACCCCTCCACTTT. Protein product: CASSPKGPGDYNSPLHF.

The CDR3 here is CASSAAVGAGANVLTF. The CDR3 nucleotides read TGTGCCAGCAGTGCCGCGGTGGGGGCTGGGGCCAACGTCCTGACTTTC. The chain is built from TRBV27 and TRBJ2-6, with D perhaps given as TRBD1 or TRBD2 (5 bases each). The CDR3 extends over 16 amino acids. V shed 5 bases and J shed 2 bases, with 13 bases lying between them. From germline, CDR1 is MNHEY and CDR2 SMNVEV (reference sequence).

This chain uses TRBV20-1 with TRBJ2-7; 9 positions agree with TRBD1. CDR1 is DFQATT, CDR2 SNEGSKA, per germline (reference sequence). V shed 1 base and J 4 bases; nucleotides not matched to a gene: 2. The CDR3 is made up of 13 amino acids. In DNA form, the CDR3 reads TGCAGTGCTAGAGGGGACAGGGTATACGAGCAGTACTTC. It is translated as CSARGDRVYEQYF.